This T cell receptor beta chain was recovered during a study of OX40 agonist ivuxolimab in advanced cancers. Study background: At doses from 0.01 to 10 mg/kg, patients were given intravenous ivuxolimab every 2 weeks. With a range of about 20 to 79, age averaged approximately 64 years, and more than 75% were male.

Autoimmune disease history or systemic immunosuppression was exclusionary. Using immunoSEQ multiplex PCR, the repertoire was profiled, and TCRdb retains in-frame clones only, with some absent. The data contain over 65,000 clones, 86% of them singletons. CDR3 length: 15 amino acids. Germline loops: CDR1 SGHTA, CDR2 FQGNSA. With 1 base removed from V and 2 bases from J, the gap between germline ends came to 9 bases. The J gene is TRBJ2-1, the V gene TRBV7-2; tentative D call: TRBD2 (5 bases). Specimen: CD4+ or CD8+ T cells sorted from blood, collected in a trial of the OX40 agonist ivuxolimab. The clonotype comes from an adult with an advanced solid tumor such as melanoma, head and neck, liver or kidney cancer. The CDR3 sequence is CASSLGGGPYNEQFF. The CDR3 bases are TGTGCCAGCAGCTTAGGAGGAGGCCCCTACAATGAGCAGTTCTTC.